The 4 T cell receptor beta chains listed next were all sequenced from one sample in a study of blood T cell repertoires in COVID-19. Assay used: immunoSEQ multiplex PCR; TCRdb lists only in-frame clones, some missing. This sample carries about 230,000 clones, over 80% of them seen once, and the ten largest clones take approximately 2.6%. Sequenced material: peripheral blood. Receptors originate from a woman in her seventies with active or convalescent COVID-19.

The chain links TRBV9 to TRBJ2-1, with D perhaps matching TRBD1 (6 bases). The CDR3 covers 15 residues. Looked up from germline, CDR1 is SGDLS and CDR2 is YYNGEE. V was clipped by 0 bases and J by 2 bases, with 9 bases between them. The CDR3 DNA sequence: TGTGCCAGCAGCGTAGGAGGGGGAGCCTACAATGAGCAGTTCTTC. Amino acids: CASSVGGGAYNEQFF.

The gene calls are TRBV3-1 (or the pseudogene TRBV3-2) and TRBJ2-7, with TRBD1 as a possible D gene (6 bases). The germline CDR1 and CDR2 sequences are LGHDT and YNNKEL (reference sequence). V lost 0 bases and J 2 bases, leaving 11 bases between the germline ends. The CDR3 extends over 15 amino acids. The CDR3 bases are TGTGCCAGCAGCCAAGAGTGGGACACAGCCTACGAGCAGTACTTC. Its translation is CASSQEWDTAYEQYF.

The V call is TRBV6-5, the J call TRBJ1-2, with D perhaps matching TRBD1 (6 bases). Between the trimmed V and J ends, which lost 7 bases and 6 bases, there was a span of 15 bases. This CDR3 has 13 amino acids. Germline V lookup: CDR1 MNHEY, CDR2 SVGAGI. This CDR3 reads CASNNLQGDGYTF. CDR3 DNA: TGTGCCAGCAATAATTTACAGGGAGATGGCTACACCTTC.

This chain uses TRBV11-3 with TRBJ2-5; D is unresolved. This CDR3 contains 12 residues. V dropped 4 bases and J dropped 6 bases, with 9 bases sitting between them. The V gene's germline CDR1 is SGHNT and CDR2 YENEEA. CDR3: CASSSSRQTQYF. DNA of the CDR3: TGTGCCAGCAGCTCCTCGAGGCAGACCCAGTACTTC.